This T cell receptor beta chain was captured in a study of blood T cells in healthy people across ages. A second PCR, run for about 6 to 12 cycles, used a sample-barcoded 5' primer plus a J-beta primer mix. TCRdb analysed the 5' RACE reads with MiXCR anew, one entry per CDR3 protein. The repertoire holds approximately 1.5 million distinct CDR3 sequences, approximately 39% seen once, with over 3.5% in the top ten. Sequenced sample: blood. The TCR originated in a woman aged 18-30 years in good health.

CDR3 residues: CASSFTVTYEQYF. In nucleotides, the CDR3 is TGTGCCAGCAGTTTCACGGTTACCTACGAGCAGTACTTC. This rearrangement joins TRBV12-3 or TRBV12-4 to TRBJ2-7; D gene ambiguous. The CDR3 has 13 amino acids. The V gene lost 3 bases and the J gene lost 2 bases, with 8 bases spanning the gap.